This TCR beta chain is drawn from a study of shared clonotypes between healthy human individuals. General observations from the study: Generally, naive subsets came out with larger estimated richness than memory subsets.

The authors distributed each subset's genomic DNA evenly over several immunoSEQ plates. Assay: immunoSEQ multiplex PCR; the TCRdb copy retains only in-frame clones and omits some. The table includes about 2.4 million clones, roughly 93% detected once. Concerning this clone: The antigen is not known.

This receptor was identified in a man between 18 and 35 years old in good health. Some clones in this sample may be carry-over from other donors' samples. Sequencing input: naive CD4+ T cells from PBMCs. The subset: CD45RA+ positively selected.

The CDR3: CASSPQTSGRSFGEQFF. CDR3 in DNA: TGTGCCAGCAGCCCGCAGACTAGCGGGAGGAGTTTCGGTGAGCAGTTCTTC. The V and J genes are TRBV7-6 and TRBJ2-1; TRBD2 agrees at 13 bases. From germline, CDR1 is SGHVS and CDR2 FNYEAQ. Unmatched junction bases numbered 13, after V lost 5 bases and J lost 9 bases. The CDR3 totals 17 residues.